A selection of T cell receptor beta chains follows, all from one sample in a study of T cells in Graves' hyperthyroidism and ophthalmopathy. TCRdb itself ran the multiplex PCR reads through MiXCR, one entry per CDR3 protein. The data show some 180,000 distinct CDR3 sequences, 15% to 20% seen once. Sequenced material: blood. The source is a woman in her 50s with Graves' hyperthyroidism. CDR3s include the opening cysteine and the closing phenylalanine or tryptophan. D genes are given only for firm matches. The size field is filled for only some rows; it gives once, few, many or a size class.

>NA|many|TRBJ1-5|TRBV24-1
TGTGCCACCAGTGATCAAGATCAGCCCCAGCATTTT
CATSDQDQPQHF
>NA|NA|TRBJ1-2|TRBV18
TGTGCCAGCTCACCACTCCCGCTTCACGGCTACACCTTC
CASSPLPLHGYTF
>NA|many|TRBJ1-2|TRBV15
TGTGCCACCAGCAGAGAAGGGGCTAACTATGGCTACACCTTC
CATSREGANYGYTF
>NA|NA|TRBJ1-6|TRBV11-2
TGTGCCAGCAGCGAAGGGGTTCCCCTCCACTTT
CASSEGVPLHF
>NA|NA|TRBJ1-5|TRBV20-1
TGCAGTGCCCCCAGAGTGGGGTCAGGAGATCAGCCCCAGCATTTT
CSAPRVGSGDQPQHF
>NA|NA|TRBJ1-6|TRBV6-5
TGTGCCAGCAGTTACTCATGGGGCGATTCACCCCTCCACTTT
CASSYSWGDSPLHF
>NA|many|TRBJ2-7|TRBV6-1
TGTGCCAGCAGGATTCACACCGAGCAGTACTTC
CASRIHTEQYF
>NA|many|TRBJ2-3|TRBV12-3/TRBV12-4
TGTGCCAGCACCGTGACAGGGAGGTCAGATACGCAGTATTTT
CASTVTGRSDTQYF
>NA|few|TRBJ2-2|TRBV10-2
TGCGCCAGCAATCAGGACAGTTCTAACACCGGGGAGCTGTTTTTT
CASNQDSSNTGELFF
>NA|few|TRBJ2-7|TRBV27
TGTGCCAGCAGTTTCCAGGATTCCTACGAGCAGTACTTC
CASSFQDSYEQYF
>TRBD1|many|TRBJ1-2|TRBV19
TGTGCCAGTAGTATTTACAGGGGGTCCGATAATGGCTACACCTTC
CASSIYRGSDNGYTF
>TRBD1|many|TRBJ2-1|TRBV5-5
TGTGCCAGCAGCTCCCGGGACAGGGCCTACAATGAGCAGTTCTTC
CASSSRDRAYNEQFF
>NA|many|TRBJ2-1|TRBV5-1
TGCGCCAGCAGCTCCGCTAGGGGAAATCGGGGCAATGAGCAGTTCTTC
CASSSARGNRGNEQFF
>TRBD2|NA|TRBJ2-1|TRBV2
TGTGCCAGCAGTGAACTAGCGGGACCCTACAATGAGCAGTTCTTC
CASSELAGPYNEQFF
>NA|many|TRBJ1-6|TRBV20-1
TGCAGTGCTAGCTTGCGGCCCAATTCACCCCTCCACTTT
CSASLRPNSPLHF
>NA|NA|TRBJ1-1|TRBV6-1
TGTGCCAGCAGGGGCACAGGGAACACTGAAGCTCCCTTT
CASRGTGNTEAPF
>NA|many|TRBJ1-6|TRBV20-1
TGCAGTGCTAGAGATCGGGAGGTCTCCTATAATTCACCCCTCCACTTT
CSARDREVSYNSPLHF
>TRBD1|few|TRBJ2-7|TRBV7-8
TGTGCCAGCAGTCTCTATCTCCAAGACAGGGACGAGCAGTACTTC
CASSLYLQDRDEQYF
>NA|many|TRBJ2-1|TRBV7-9
TGTGCCAGCAAAGACAGTGCCTACAATGAGCAGTTCTTC
CASKDSAYNEQFF
>NA|many|TRBJ1-1|TRBV19
TGTGCCAGTAGAAGGGCCCCTGAAGCTTTCTTT
CASRRAPEAFF
>NA|NA|TRBJ2-7|TRBV7-9
TGTGCCAGCAGCTTAGTTCAAACGGATACCGAGCAGTACTTC
CASSLVQTDTEQYF
>TRBD1|NA|TRBJ2-3|TRBV6-1
TGTGCCAGCAGGGACAGGGGTTATATTGGTACGCAGTATTTT
CASRDRGYIGTQYF
>NA|many|TRBJ1-1|TRBV28
TGTGCCAGCAGCGTGACAGGACGCACTGAAGCTTTCTTT
CASSVTGRTEAFF
>NA|NA|TRBJ2-3|TRBV28
TGTGCCAGCAGTTTATCGGCCCTACCCGCAGATACGCAGTATTTT
CASSLSALPADTQYF
>TRBD1|many|TRBJ1-2|TRBV2
TGTGCCAGCAGTGACGGGACAGGGGGACGGTACACCTTC
CASSDGTGGRYTF
>TRBD1|many|TRBJ1-2|TRBV6-1
TGTGCCAGCAGCAAGACAGGGGCGGTCTATGGCTACACCTTC
CASSKTGAVYGYTF
>TRBD1|NA|TRBJ1-2|TRBV20-1
TGCAGTGCTAGAGGGGGGTTGGGGGACAGGTATCTTTCATGGGGCTACACCTTC
CSARGGLGDRYLSWGYTF
>NA|NA|TRBJ2-1|TRBV11-2
TGTGCCAGCAGCCTAACAGGGTTGAGGTACAATGAGCAGTTCTTC
CASSLTGLRYNEQFF
>NA|many|TRBJ1-5|TRBV7-3
TGTGCCAGCAGCTTAATAGCGGGTCAGCCCCAGCATTTT
CASSLIAGQPQHF
>NA|many|TRBJ1-2|TRBV10-3
TGTGCCATCAGTTCGGGACTAGGAGGAGGCGGCTACACCTTC
CAISSGLGGGGYTF
>TRBD1|many|TRBJ1-2|TRBV20-1
TGCAGTGCCCTTCGCGCGGGACAGGGGTCCTATGGCTACACCTTC
CSALRAGQGSYGYTF
>NA|once|TRBJ2-6|TRBV2
TGTGCCAGCAGTGAAGTATGGGGCTCTGGGGCCAACGTCCTGACTTTC
CASSEVWGSGANVLTF
>TRBD1|few|TRBJ1-6|TRBV19
TGTGCCAGTAAGGGGACAGGGTTTTCACCCCTCCACTTT
CASKGTGFSPLHF
>TRBD1|many|TRBJ1-4|TRBV6-5
TGTGCCAGCAGTTACCGACAGGACAGGCCCTCCGCAACTAATGAAAAACTGTTTTTT
CASSYRQDRPSATNEKLFF
>NA|NA|TRBJ2-2|TRBV5-6
TGTGCCAGCAGCGAGACAACAGGAGGAGGGAACACCGGGGAGCTGTTTTTT
CASSETTGGGNTGELFF
>NA|many|TRBJ1-1|TRBV19
TGTGCCAGTAGTGCCCAGGGGACTGAAGCTTTCTTT
CASSAQGTEAFF
>NA|many|TRBJ1-1|TRBV29-1
TGCAGCGTTGAAGATTTTTTCAGGGTGGGAACTGAAGCTTTCTTT
CSVEDFFRVGTEAFF
>NA|many|TRBJ1-2|TRBV7-6
TGTGCCAGCAGCCCCTTAGAGGGCGCCTATGGCTACACCTTC
CASSPLEGAYGYTF
>NA|NA|TRBJ2-5|TRBV24-1
TGTGCCACCAGTGCCCCGGGACCCCAAGAGACCCAGTACTTC
CATSAPGPQETQYF
>TRBD2|many|TRBJ2-3|TRBV14
TGTGCCAGGTCTAGCGGGGGGGCCTGCAGACTCACAGATACGCAGTATTTT
CARSSGGACRLTDTQYF
>NA|many|TRBJ1-2|TRBV27
TGTGCCAGCAGTTTCTCATCAAACTATGGCTACACCTTC
CASSFSSNYGYTF
>NA|many|TRBJ1-1|TRBV7-9
TGTGCCAGCAGGACGGTGGGGAGAAGCACTGAAGCTTTCTTT
CASRTVGRSTEAFF
>NA|NA|TRBJ1-6|TRBV18
TGTGCCAGCTCACCCCGCCAGGTTAATTCACCCCTCCACTTT
CASSPRQVNSPLHF
>NA|many|TRBJ1-2|TRBV12-3/TRBV12-4
TGTGCCAGCAGTTTGTCTATAGGCGGCTACACCTTC
CASSLSIGGYTF
>TRBD1|many|TRBJ1-2|TRBV11-2
TGTGCCAGCAGCCCCACAGGGGGGGAAAACTATGGCTACACCTTC
CASSPTGGENYGYTF
>NA|NA|TRBJ1-5|TRBV4-1
TGCGCCAGCGGTTCGGTGAATCAGCCCCAGCATTTT
CASGSVNQPQHF
>NA|many|TRBJ1-4|TRBV28
TGTGCCAGCAGGGAGGGATCAACTAATGAAAAACTGTTTTTT
CASREGSTNEKLFF
>NA|NA|TRBJ2-1|TRBV6-5
TGTGCCAGCAGTTACAAGGGGGAGCAGTTCTTC
CASSYKGEQFF
>NA|many|TRBJ1-1|TRBV9
TGTGCCAGCAGCGTAGGGGCCAGCACTGAAGCTTTCTTT
CASSVGASTEAFF
>NA|NA|TRBJ1-2|TRBV2
TGTGCCAGCAGTGGGCTCGTTGGCTACACCTTC
CASSGLVGYTF
>NA|few|TRBJ2-6|TRBV29-1
TGCAGCGTGGATGGAAGCTCTGGGGCCAACGTCCTGACTTTC
CSVDGSSGANVLTF
>NA|many|TRBJ1-2|TRBV5-6
TGTGCCAGCACCGTATCAGAGGGCTATGGCTACACCTTC
CASTVSEGYGYTF
>NA|NA|TRBJ1-4|TRBV20-1
TGCAGTGCTAGGGGTCCGGGAGAGGATTATAATGAAGAACTGTTTTTT
CSARGPGEDYNEELFF
>TRBD2|many|TRBJ2-7|TRBV11-1
TGTGCCAGCAGCAACCTAGCGGGGCTTTCCTACGAGCAGTACTTC
CASSNLAGLSYEQYF
>NA|few|TRBJ1-1|TRBV7-9
TGTGCCAGCAGCTTAAGTAGGGTCCCTGAAGCTTTCTTT
CASSLSRVPEAFF
>NA|many|TRBJ2-3|TRBV6-1
TGTGCCAGCAGTGAGGTCACCCCGGGGCCAGATACGCAGTATTTT
CASSEVTPGPDTQYF
>TRBD2|many|TRBJ2-7|TRBV7-2
TGTGCCAGCAGCTTAGGTGTAGTAGCGGGGGCCTTCGAGCAGTACTTC
CASSLGVVAGAFEQYF
>NA|NA|TRBJ1-1|TRBV6-4
TGTGCCAGCAGTGTACGGACAGTCAGGTTGAACACTGAAGCTTTCTTT
CASSVRTVRLNTEAFF
>TRBD1|many|TRBJ2-1|TRBV9
TGTGCCAGCAGCGCTGGAGGAGGGACAGGGTACAATGAGCAGTTCTTC
CASSAGGGTGYNEQFF
>NA|many|TRBJ1-5|TRBV5-6
TGTGCCAGCAGCTTGGGAGGTTTGCAGCCCCAGCATTTT
CASSLGGLQPQHF